What follows are 28 T cell receptor beta chains derived from one specimen sequenced in a study of blood T cell repertoires in COVID-19. Sequencing was performed with immunoSEQ multiplex PCR; in TCRdb, only in-frame clones are kept and a portion is missing. The sample includes fewer than 250,000 clones, about nine tenths of them seen just once. Specimen: PBMCs or T cells enriched from blood (not recorded which). These receptors were obtained from a young woman with acute COVID-19.

The V and J genes are TRBV12-3 or TRBV12-4 and TRBJ2-7, with a weak D call TRBD2 (5 bases). This CDR3 has 13 amino acids. Trimming cost V 6 bases and J 4 bases, with 13 bases left between them. The CDR3 reads CASSGPSRYEQYF. For the CDR3, the DNA is TGTGCCAGCAGCGGACCTAGCCGGTACGAGCAGTACTTC.

The rearrangement links TRBV6-5 to TRBJ1-2, with TRBD1 matching over 7 bases. V lost 0 bases and J lost 6; bases outside the gene matches: 4. CDR3 size: 14 residues. Germline lookup yields CDR1 MNHEY and CDR2 SVGAGI. This CDR3 is CASSYSGQVDGYTF. CDR3 coding DNA: TGTGCCAGCAGTTACTCAGGACAGGTGGATGGCTACACCTTC.

The genes are TRBV11-2 and TRBJ1-3, with a weak D call TRBD1 (6 bases). CDR1 and CDR2 from the germline V gene are SGHAT and FQNNGV. Trimming left V 3 bases short and J 5 bases short, with 14 bases between. The CDR3 is made up of 15 amino acids. The CDR3 DNA follows: TGTGCCAGCAGCTTTGTTGGGGGCGTCAGAAACACCATATATTTT. Its protein is CASSFVGGVRNTIYF.

On this clone: The sample holds other DNA sequences that translate to the same CDR3. The rearrangement joins TRBV19 to TRBJ1-1; 7 bases fit TRBD1. The V and J ends lost 5 bases and 0 bases, in that order; junction bases with no gene match: 0. The CDR3 spans 13 residues. Germline lookup yields CDR1 LNHDA and CDR2 SQIVND (reference sequence). CDR3: CASSGQVNTEAFF. CDR3 DNA sequence: TGTGCCAGTAGTGGACAGGTGAACACTGAAGCTTTCTTT. Full variable domain (rest looked up from reference TRBV19 and TRBJ1-1): DGGITQSPKYLFRKEGQNVTLSCEQNLNHDAMYWYRQDPGQGLRLIYYSQIVNDFQKGDIAEGYSVSREKKESFPLTVTSAQKNPTAFYLCASSGQVNTEAFFGQGTRLTVV.

The CDR3 loop is CASSQDAPSGGAADTQYF. In DNA, the CDR3 is TGCGCCAGCAGCCAAGATGCTCCTAGCGGGGGGGCGGCAGATACGCAGTATTTT. The chain uses TRBV4-3 and TRBJ2-3, with TRBD2 identical over 12 bases. The CDR3 is made up of 18 amino acids. V was clipped by 0 bases and J by 4 bases; unmatched bases: 8. The V gene's germline CDR1 is LGHNA and CDR2 YSLEER.

This clone was seen a single time. The chain has TRBV19 and TRBJ2-3; D remains ambiguous. Trimming took off 9 bases at V and 4 bases at J, with 20 bases between the two ends. CDR3 length: 15 amino acids. CDR1 is LNHDA and CDR2 is SQIVND in the germline V gene (reference sequence). CDR3 sequence: CASSDVWLLSDTQYF. In DNA, the CDR3 is TGTGCCAGCTCTGACGTATGGCTACTATCAGATACGCAGTATTTT.

The chain has TRBV7-9 and TRBJ2-1, with D possibly being TRBD2 (5 bases). The CDR3 is 13 amino acids. Germline CDR1 and CDR2: SEHNR and FQNEAQ (reference sequence). Trimming took 5 bases from V and 5 from J, leaving 10 bases between them. The DNA for the CDR3 is TGTGCCAGCAGCCGCCGGGATAACAATGAGCAGTTCTTC. This encodes CASSRRDNNEQFF.

This chain joins TRBV4-3 and TRBJ2-1; no definite D call. The CDR3 spans 13 residues. Germline CDR1 LGHNA, CDR2 YSLEER. V was clipped by 0 bases and J by 9 bases, with 9 bases between them. CDR3: CASSQDRSFEQFF. In DNA, the CDR3 is TGCGCCAGCAGCCAAGACAGGTCCTTTGAGCAGTTCTTC.

The rearrangement uses TRBV11-1 and TRBJ2-7, with 12 bases aligning to TRBD2. Losses at the gene ends were 0 bases for V and 1 base for J; bases not matched to a gene: 4. The CDR3 has 17 residues. From germline, CDR1 is SGHAT and CDR2 FQDESV (reference sequence). The CDR3 coding sequence is TGTGCCAGCAGCTTAGCCGGACTAGCGGGGATGTCCTACGAGCAGTACTTC. Its protein is CASSLAGLAGMSYEQYF.

The rearrangement joins TRBV6-5 to TRBJ1-2; D gene unclear. Trimming stripped 2 bases from V and 7 bases from J, with 8 bases between. Germline lookup yields CDR1 MNHEY and CDR2 SVGAGI. The CDR3 has 12 amino acids. CDR3 amino acids: CASSYDGLGYTF. The CDR3 DNA follows: TGTGCCAGCAGTTACGATGGGCTTGGCTACACCTTC.

The chain couples TRBV4-2 to TRBJ2-7; perhaps TRBD2 as D (5 bases). The CDR3 contains 15 residues. Trimming pared 4 bases from V and 1 base from J, leaving 14 bases between. Germline V CDR1 and CDR2: LGHNA, YNFKEQ. The DNA of the CDR3 is TGTGCCAGCAGCCCAACTTTAGCGACGTCCTACGAGCAGTACTTC. Amino acids: CASSPTLATSYEQYF.

The chain employs TRBV4-1 and TRBJ1-5; 10 bases match TRBD1. This CDR3 region has 20 residues. CDR1 and CDR2 from the germline V gene are MGHRA and YSYEKL. V lost 3 bases, J lost 0 bases, and 14 bases stayed unmatched. The CDR3 nucleotides are TGCGCCAGCAGCCATCCAAACCGGGACAGGGGAGAAGATAGCAATCAGCCCCAGCATTTT. Amino acid sequence: CASSHPNRDRGEDSNQPQHF.

The chain combines TRBV19 with TRBJ1-5; 10 nucleotides match TRBD1. Per the germline V gene, CDR1 is LNHDA and CDR2 is SQIVND (reference sequence). CDR3 length: 19 amino acids. After removal of 3 bases from V and 0 bases from J, the junction contained 11 bases not matched to a gene. CDR3 residues: CASSISPDRGVNSNQPQHF. In nucleotides, the CDR3 is TGTGCCAGTAGTATTTCTCCGGACAGGGGGGTAAATAGCAATCAGCCCCAGCATTTT. Supplemented by reference TRBV19 and TRBJ1-5, the full variable domain reads DGGITQSPKYLFRKEGQNVTLSCEQNLNHDAMYWYRQDPGQGLRLIYYSQIVNDFQKGDIAEGYSVSREKKESFPLTVTSAQKNPTAFYLCASSISPDRGVNSNQPQHFGDGTRLSIL.

Only one count was recorded for this clone. The V call is TRBV4-1, the J call TRBJ2-5; a possible D gene is TRBD2 (5 bases). The CDR3 length is 16 residues. V lost 2 bases to trimming and J lost 3 bases, with 16 bases between them. Germline V gene sequence: CDR1 MGHRA, CDR2 YSYEKL. The CDR3 here is CASSQRPGLGEETQYF. The CDR3 DNA is TGCGCCAGCAGCCAAAGGCCGGGCCTCGGGGAAGAGACCCAGTACTTC.

This clone was seen once. V and J are TRBV29-1 and TRBJ2-5; 11 bases line up with TRBD2. CDR3 length equals 14 residues. The ends lost 7 bases at V and 4 bases at J; junction bases unmatched: 8. The V gene's germline CDR1 is SQVTM and CDR2 ANQGSEA. The CDR3 spells CSADSGGAVETQYF. The CDR3, as DNA: TGCAGCGCAGATAGCGGGGGGGCAGTAGAGACCCAGTACTTC.

The rearrangement links TRBV13 to TRBJ2-1; 9 nucleotides align to TRBD2. The germline CDR1 and CDR2 sequences are PRHDT and FYEKMQ (reference sequence). There are 16 residues in the CDR3. V lost 4 bases, J lost 5 bases, and 9 bases stayed unmatched. The chain's CDR3 is CASSYQRGERDNEQFF. CDR3 bases: TGTGCCAGCAGCTATCAGCGGGGGGAAAGGGACAATGAGCAGTTCTTC.

The genes are TRBV19 and TRBJ2-7; no firm D call. This CDR3 is built from 14 residues. Trimming left V 6 bases short and J 0 bases short, with 12 bases between. Per germline, CDR1 LNHDA and CDR2 SQIVND (reference sequence). CDR3 sequence reads: CASSRTQVSYEQYF. The CDR3 DNA sequence: TGTGCCAGTAGCCGTACCCAGGTCTCCTACGAGCAGTACTTC.

The rearrangement joins TRBV27 to TRBJ1-1; D perhaps matches TRBD1 (6 bases). Germline CDR1 and CDR2: MNHEY and SMNVEV (reference sequence). V gave up 8 bases and J gave up 11 bases, with 15 bases separating them. The length of the CDR3 is 11 residues. This chain's CDR3 is CASVRGARAFF. In nucleotides, the CDR3 is TGTGCCAGCGTCCGGGGGGCCAGGGCTTTCTTT.

The CDR3 is CASSLEEFGYTF. DNA for the CDR3: TGTGCCAGCAGCTTGGAGGAGTTCGGCTACACCTTC. The rearrangement joins TRBV5-5 to TRBJ1-2; D not resolved. The CDR3 contains 12 residues. Trimming removed 0 bases from V and 8 bases from J, with 8 bases in between. Per the germline V gene, CDR1 is SGHKS and CDR2 is YYEKEE (reference sequence).

The rearrangement joins TRBV4-2 to TRBJ1-3; TRBD1 is a possible D gene (6 bases). Germline CDR1 is LGHNA and CDR2 is YNFKEQ. Trimming shortened V by 4 bases and J by 2 bases, and 12 bases separated the two germline ends. This CDR3 has 15 residues. This chain's CDR3 is CASSPEDRTGNTIYF. The CDR3, as DNA: TGTGCCAGCAGCCCCGAGGACAGAACTGGAAACACCATATATTTT.

The chain combines TRBV11-1 with TRBJ1-3; D is perhaps TRBD1 (6 bases). V gave up 6 bases and J gave up 0 bases, with 15 bases separating them. CDR1 is SGHAT and CDR2 is FQDESV in the germline V gene (reference sequence). The CDR3 covers 16 residues. CDR3 amino acids: CASRPTGPLSGNTIYF. The CDR3 coding sequence is TGTGCCAGCAGACCTACAGGGCCGCTCTCTGGAAACACCATATATTTT.

This chain links TRBV19 with TRBJ2-1; 10 bases are a match to TRBD2. V was clipped by 3 bases and J by 8 bases; unmatched bases: 10. The CDR3 is 16 amino acids. Germline-derived CDR1 and CDR2 are LNHDA and SQIVND (reference sequence). The CDR3: CASSIGAGGPYDEQFF. DNA of the CDR3: TGTGCCAGTAGTATCGGAGCGGGGGGGCCATACGATGAGCAGTTCTTC.

The CDR3 loop reads CASSRDRATRTDTQYF. CDR3 bases: TGTGCCAGCAGTCGGGACAGGGCAACCCGGACAGATACGCAGTATTTT. This chain links TRBV27 with TRBJ2-3, with 9 positions matching TRBD1. Germline CDR1 reads MNHEY; CDR2 reads SMNVEV (reference sequence). The J segment lost 3 bases and the V segment lost 5 bases, leaving 9 bases of the junction unmatched. The CDR3 covers 16 residues.

The chain couples TRBV2 to TRBJ1-1; 10 bases are a match to TRBD1. V shed 5 bases and J 5 bases; nucleotides not matched to a gene: 8. Germline CDR1 and CDR2: SNHLY and FYNNEI. The CDR3 length is 15 residues. The CDR3: CASSSKGQGGTEAFF. CDR3 bases: TGTGCCAGCAGTTCGAAAGGACAGGGGGGAACTGAAGCTTTCTTT.

The V gene is TRBV5-1, the J gene TRBJ1-2; no firm D call. Germline V lookup: CDR1 SGHRS, CDR2 YFSETQ. This CDR3 is 15 amino acids long. Trimming removed 3 bases at V and 4 bases at J, with 16 bases between. The CDR3 DNA is TGCGCCAGCAGCTCCGGTGGAGGGTACGCCTATGGCTACACCTTC. Translating it yields CASSSGGGYAYGYTF.

The chain has TRBV10-1 and TRBJ1-2; 7 nucleotides align to TRBD1. Germline V gives CDR1 WNHNN, CDR2 SYGVQD (reference sequence). Unmatched junction bases numbered 7, after V lost 11 bases and J lost 4 bases. This CDR3 has 12 amino acids. The CDR3 DNA sequence: TGCGCCGGTCAGGGGGTTTGCTATGGCTACACCTTC. Its protein is CAGQGVCYGYTF.

The V call is TRBV4-3, the J call TRBJ2-1; 10 bases fit TRBD1. From germline, CDR1 is LGHNA and CDR2 YSLEER. V gave up 4 bases and J gave up 8 bases; unmatched junction bases: 8. The CDR3 extends over 15 amino acids. The CDR3 DNA follows: TGCGCCAGCAGCCGCGGGACAGGGGAAGGCGATGAGCAGTTCTTC. Translating gives CASSRGTGEGDEQFF.

V gene TRBV2 combines with J gene TRBJ1-1; TRBD1 is a possible D gene (6 bases). Trimming took 6 bases from V and 1 from J, leaving 15 bases between them. Germline V gives CDR1 SNHLY, CDR2 FYNNEI. The CDR3 covers 15 residues. The CDR3 here is CASSITGGWNTEAFF. The CDR3 nucleotides are TGTGCCAGCAGCATCACGGGGGGCTGGAACACTGAAGCTTTCTTT.